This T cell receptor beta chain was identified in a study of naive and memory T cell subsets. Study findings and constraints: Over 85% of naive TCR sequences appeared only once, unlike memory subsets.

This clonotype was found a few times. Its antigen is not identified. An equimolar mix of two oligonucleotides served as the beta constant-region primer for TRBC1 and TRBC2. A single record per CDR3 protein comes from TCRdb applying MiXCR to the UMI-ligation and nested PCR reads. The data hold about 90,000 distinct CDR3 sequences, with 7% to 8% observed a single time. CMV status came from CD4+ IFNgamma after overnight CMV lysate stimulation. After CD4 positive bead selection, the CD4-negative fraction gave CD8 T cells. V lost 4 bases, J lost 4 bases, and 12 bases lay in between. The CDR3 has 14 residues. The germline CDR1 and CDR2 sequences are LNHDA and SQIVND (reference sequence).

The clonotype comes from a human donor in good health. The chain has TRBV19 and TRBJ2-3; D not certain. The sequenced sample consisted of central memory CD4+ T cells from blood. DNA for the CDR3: TGTGCCAGTAGTAGGGCCAGGCAGGCAGATACGCAGTATTTT. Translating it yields CASSRARQADTQYF.